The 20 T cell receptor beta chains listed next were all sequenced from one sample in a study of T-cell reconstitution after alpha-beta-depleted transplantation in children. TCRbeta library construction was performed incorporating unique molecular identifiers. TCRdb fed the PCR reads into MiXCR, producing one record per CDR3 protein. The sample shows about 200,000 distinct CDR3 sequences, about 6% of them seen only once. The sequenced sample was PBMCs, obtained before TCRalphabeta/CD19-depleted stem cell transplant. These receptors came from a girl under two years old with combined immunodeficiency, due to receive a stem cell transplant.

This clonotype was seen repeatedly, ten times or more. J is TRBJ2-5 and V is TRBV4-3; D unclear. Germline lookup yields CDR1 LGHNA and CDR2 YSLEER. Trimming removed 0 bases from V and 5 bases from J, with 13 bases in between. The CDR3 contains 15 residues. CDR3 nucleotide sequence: TGCGCCAGCAGCCAAGATAGAACTGGGTGGGAGACCCAGTACTTC. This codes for CASSQDRTGWETQYF.

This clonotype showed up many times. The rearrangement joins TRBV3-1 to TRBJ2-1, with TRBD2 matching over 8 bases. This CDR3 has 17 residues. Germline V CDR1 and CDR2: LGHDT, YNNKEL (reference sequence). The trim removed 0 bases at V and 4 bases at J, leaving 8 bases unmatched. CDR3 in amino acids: CASSQEGAGAGYNEQFF. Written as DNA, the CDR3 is TGTGCCAGCAGCCAAGAAGGAGCGGGGGCCGGTTACAATGAGCAGTTCTTC.

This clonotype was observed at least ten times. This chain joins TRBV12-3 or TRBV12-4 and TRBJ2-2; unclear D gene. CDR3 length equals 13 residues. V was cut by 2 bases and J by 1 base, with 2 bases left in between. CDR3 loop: CASSLQNTGELFF. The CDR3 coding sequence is TGTGCCAGCAGTTTACAGAACACCGGGGAGCTGTTTTTT.

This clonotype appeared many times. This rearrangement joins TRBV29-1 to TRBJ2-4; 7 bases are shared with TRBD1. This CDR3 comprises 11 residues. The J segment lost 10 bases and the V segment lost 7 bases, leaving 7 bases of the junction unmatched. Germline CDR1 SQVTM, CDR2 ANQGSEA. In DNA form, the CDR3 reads TGCAGCGGAAGGACAGGTTGGATTCAGTACTTC. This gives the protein CSGRTGWIQYF.

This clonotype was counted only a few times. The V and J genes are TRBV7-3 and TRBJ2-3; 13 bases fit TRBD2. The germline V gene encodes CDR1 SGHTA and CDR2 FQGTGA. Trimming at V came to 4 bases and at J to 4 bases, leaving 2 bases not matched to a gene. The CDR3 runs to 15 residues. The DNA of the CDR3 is TGTGCCAGCAGCTCACTAGCGGGAGGGGCAGATACGCAGTATTTT. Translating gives CASSSLAGGADTQYF.

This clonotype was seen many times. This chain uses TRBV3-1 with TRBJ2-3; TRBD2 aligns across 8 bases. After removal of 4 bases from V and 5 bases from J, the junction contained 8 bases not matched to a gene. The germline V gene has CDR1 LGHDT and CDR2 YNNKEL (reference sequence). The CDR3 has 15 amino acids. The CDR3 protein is CASSRAGAPGDTQYF. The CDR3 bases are TGTGCCAGCAGCCGAGCGGGGGCCCCGGGAGATACGCAGTATTTT.

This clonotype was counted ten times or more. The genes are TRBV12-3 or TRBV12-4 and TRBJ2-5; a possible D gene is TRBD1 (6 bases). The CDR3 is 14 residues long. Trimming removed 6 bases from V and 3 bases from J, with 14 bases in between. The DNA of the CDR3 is TGTGCCAGCAGAAAACAGGGAGTCGAAGAGACCCAGTACTTC. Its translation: CASRKQGVEETQYF.

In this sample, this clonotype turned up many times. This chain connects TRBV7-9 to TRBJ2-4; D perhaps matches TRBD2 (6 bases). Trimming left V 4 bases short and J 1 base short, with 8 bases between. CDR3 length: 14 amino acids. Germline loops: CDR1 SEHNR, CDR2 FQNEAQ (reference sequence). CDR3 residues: CASSSTSAKNIQYF. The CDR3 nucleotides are TGTGCCAGCAGCTCGACTAGTGCCAAAAACATTCAGTACTTC.

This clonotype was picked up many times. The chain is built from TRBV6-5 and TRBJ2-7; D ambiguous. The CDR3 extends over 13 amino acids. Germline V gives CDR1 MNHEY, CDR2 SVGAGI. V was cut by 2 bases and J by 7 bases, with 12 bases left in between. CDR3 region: CASSYHGPREQYF. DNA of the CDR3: TGTGCCAGCAGTTACCACGGCCCGAGGGAGCAGTACTTC.

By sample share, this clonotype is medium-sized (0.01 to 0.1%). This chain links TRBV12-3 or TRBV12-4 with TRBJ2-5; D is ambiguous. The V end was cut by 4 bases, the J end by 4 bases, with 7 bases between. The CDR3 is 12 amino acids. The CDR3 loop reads CASSYLRETQYF. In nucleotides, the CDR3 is TGTGCCAGCAGTTACCTCAGAGAGACCCAGTACTTC.

The CDR3 DNA follows: TGTGCCAGCAGCCACCCTCCGCCTGGACTAGCGGGAGTCTACGAGCAGTACTTC. Its translation is CASSHPPPGLAGVYEQYF. The genes are TRBV3-1 and TRBJ2-7; 13 nucleotides match TRBD2. The CDR3 is made up of 18 amino acids. With V trimmed by 3 bases and J by 3 bases, 11 bases remained unmatched. Germline assignment: CDR1 LGHDT and CDR2 YNNKEL (reference sequence).

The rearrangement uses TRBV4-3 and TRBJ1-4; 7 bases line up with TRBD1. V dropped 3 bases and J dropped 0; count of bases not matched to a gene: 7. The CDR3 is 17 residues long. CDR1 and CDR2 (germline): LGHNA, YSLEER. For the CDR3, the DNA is TGCGCCAGCAGCCATTACCCTGGGACAGCAACTAATGAAAAACTGTTTTTT. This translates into CASSHYPGTATNEKLFF.

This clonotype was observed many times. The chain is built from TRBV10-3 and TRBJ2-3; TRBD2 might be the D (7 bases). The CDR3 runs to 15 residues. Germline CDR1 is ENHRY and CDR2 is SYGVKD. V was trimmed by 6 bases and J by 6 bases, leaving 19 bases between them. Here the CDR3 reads CAIRFYGGAADTQYF. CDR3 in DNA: TGTGCCATCAGATTTTATGGGGGGGCCGCGGATACGCAGTATTTT.

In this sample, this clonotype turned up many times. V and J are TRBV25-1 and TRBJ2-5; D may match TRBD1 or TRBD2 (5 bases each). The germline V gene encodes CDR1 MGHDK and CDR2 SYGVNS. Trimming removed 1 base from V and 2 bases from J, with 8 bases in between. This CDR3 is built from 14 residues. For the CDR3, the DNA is TGTGCCAGCAGTGAATGGGACGGGCAAGAGACCCAGTACTTC. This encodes CASSEWDGQETQYF.

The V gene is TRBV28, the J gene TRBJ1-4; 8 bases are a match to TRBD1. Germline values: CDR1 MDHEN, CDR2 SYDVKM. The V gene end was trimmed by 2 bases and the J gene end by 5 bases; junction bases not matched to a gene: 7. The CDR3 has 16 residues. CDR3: CASSLGPWTGNEKLFF. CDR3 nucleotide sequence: TGTGCCAGCAGTTTAGGGCCCTGGACAGGGAATGAAAAACTGTTTTTT.

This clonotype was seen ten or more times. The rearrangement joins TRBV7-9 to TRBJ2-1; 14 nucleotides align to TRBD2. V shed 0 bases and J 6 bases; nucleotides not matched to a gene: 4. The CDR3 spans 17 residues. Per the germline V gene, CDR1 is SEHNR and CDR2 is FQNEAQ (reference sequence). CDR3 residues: CASSLAGGLAGANEQFF. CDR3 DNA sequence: TGTGCCAGCAGCTTAGCCGGGGGACTAGCGGGAGCCAATGAGCAGTTCTTC. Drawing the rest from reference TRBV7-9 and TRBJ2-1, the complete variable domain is DTGVSQNPRHKITKRGQNVTFRCDPISEHNRLYWYRQTLGQGPEFLTYFQNEAQLEKSRLLSDRFSAERPKGSFSTLEIQRTEQGDSAMYLCASSLAGGLAGANEQFFGPGTRLTVL.

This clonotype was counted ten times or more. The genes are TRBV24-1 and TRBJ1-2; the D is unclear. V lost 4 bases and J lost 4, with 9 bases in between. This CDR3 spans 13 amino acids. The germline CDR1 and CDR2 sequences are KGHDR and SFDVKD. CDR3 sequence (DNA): TGTGCCACCAGTGAGGGGAGCACCTATGGCTACACCTTC. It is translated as CATSEGSTYGYTF.

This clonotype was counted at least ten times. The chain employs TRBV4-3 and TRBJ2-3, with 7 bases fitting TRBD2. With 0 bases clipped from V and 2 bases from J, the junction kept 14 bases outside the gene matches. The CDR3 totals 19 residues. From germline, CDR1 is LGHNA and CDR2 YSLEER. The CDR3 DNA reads TGCGCCAGCAGCCAAGAGTCGTCGACTAGCCTCCCTCTCACAGATACGCAGTATTTT. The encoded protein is CASSQESSTSLPLTDTQYF.

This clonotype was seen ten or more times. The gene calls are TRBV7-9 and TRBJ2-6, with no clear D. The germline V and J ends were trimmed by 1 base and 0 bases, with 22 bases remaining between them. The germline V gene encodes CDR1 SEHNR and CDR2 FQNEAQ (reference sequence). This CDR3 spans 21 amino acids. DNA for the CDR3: TGTGCCAGCAGCTTAGGCATCCTAGGACGAAAGTCCGCCTCTGGGGCCAACGTCCTGACTTTC. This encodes CASSLGILGRKSASGANVLTF.

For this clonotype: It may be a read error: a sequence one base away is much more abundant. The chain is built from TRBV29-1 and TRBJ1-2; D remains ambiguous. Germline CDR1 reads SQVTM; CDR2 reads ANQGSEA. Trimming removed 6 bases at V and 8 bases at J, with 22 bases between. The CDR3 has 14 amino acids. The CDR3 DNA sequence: TGCAGCGTCTTTCGAGGGTCAGCCATGGGCGGCTACACCTTC. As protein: CSVFRGSAMGGYTF.